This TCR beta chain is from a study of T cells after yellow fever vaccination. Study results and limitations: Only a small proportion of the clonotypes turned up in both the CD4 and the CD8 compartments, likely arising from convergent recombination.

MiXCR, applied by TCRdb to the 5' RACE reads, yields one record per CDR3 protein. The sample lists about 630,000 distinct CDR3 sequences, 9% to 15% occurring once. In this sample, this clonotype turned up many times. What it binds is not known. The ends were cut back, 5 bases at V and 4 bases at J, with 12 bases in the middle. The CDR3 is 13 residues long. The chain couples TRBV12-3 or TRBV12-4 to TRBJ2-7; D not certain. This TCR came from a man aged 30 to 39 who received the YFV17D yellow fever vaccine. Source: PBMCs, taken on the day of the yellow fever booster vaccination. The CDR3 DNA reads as TGTGCCAGCAGTCGAGACGGGCGATACGAGCAGTACTTC. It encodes CASSRDGRYEQYF.